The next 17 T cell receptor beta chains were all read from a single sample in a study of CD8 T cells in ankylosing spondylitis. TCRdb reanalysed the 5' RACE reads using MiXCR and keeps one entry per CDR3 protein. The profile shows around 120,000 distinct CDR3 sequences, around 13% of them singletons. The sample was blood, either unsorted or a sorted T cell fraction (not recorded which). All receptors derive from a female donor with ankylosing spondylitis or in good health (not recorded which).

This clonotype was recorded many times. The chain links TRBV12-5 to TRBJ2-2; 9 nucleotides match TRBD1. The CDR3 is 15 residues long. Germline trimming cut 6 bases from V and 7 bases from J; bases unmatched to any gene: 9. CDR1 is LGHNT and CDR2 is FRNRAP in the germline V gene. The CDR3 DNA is TGTGCTAGTGGCACCTCACAGGGGGCTGGCGGGGAGCTGTTTTTT. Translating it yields CASGTSQGAGGELFF.

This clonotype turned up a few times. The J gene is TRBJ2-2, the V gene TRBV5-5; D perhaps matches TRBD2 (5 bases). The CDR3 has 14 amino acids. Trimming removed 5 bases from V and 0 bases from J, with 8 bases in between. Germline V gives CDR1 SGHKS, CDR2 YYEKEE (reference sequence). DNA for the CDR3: TGTGCCAGCAGGCCCGGGGCGAACACCGGGGAGCTGTTTTTT. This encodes CASRPGANTGELFF.

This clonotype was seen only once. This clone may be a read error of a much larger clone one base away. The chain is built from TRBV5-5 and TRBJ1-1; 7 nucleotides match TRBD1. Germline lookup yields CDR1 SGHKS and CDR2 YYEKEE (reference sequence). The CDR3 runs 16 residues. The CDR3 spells CASSLFVDRANTVAFF. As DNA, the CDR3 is TGTGCCAGCAGCTTGTTCGTCGACAGGGCGAACACTGTAGCTTTCTTT.

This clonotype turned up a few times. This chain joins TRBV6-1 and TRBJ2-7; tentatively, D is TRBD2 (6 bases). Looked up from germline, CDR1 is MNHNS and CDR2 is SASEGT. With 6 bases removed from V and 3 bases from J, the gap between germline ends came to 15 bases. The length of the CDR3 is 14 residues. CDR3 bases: TGTGCCAGCAGGAAACGCGGGACCCTCTACGAGCAGTACTTC. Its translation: CASRKRGTLYEQYF.

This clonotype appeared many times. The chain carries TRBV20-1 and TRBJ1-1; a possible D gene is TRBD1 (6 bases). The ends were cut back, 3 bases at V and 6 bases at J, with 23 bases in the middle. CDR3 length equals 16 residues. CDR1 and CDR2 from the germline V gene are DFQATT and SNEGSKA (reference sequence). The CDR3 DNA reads TGCAGTGCTAGCTACTACAGGGCACCGAGGTATCCTGAAGCTTTCTTT. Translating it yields CSASYYRAPRYPEAFF.

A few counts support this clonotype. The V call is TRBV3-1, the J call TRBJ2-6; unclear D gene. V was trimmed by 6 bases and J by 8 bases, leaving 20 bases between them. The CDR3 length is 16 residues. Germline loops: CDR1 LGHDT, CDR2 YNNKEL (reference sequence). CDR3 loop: CASSARVLSTSNVLTF. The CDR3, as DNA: TGTGCCAGCAGTGCCCGAGTGCTCTCAACGTCCAACGTCCTGACTTTC.

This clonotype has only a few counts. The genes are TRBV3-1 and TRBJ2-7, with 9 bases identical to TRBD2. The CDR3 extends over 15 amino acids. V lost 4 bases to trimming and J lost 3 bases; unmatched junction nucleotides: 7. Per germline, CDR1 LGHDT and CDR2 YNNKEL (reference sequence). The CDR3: CASSPHSGRGYEQYF. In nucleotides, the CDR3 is TGTGCCAGCAGCCCCCATAGCGGGAGAGGCTACGAGCAGTACTTC.

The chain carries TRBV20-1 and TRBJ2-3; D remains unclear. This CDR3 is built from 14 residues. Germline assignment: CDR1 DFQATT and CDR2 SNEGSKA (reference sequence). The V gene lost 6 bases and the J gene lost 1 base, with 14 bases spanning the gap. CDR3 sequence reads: CSAHGPGGTDTQYF. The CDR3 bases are TGCAGTGCACACGGACCTGGGGGCACAGATACGCAGTATTTT.

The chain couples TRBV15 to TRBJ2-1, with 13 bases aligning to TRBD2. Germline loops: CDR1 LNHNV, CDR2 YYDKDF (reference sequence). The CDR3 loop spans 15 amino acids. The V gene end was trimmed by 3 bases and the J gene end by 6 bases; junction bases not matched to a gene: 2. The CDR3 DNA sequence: TGTGCCACCAGCAGTGGACTAGCGGGAGTCAATGAGCAGTTCTTC. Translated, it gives CATSSGLAGVNEQFF.

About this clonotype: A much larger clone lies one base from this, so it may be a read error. CDR3 DNA: TGTGCCAGCAGTTACCTACTGCCCAGGGAGGTTCACGACCAGTACTTC. Protein product: CASSYLLPREVHDQYF. The rearrangement links TRBV6-2 or TRBV6-3 to TRBJ2-7; D is perhaps TRBD2 (6 bases). The CDR3 has 16 amino acids. CDR1 and CDR2 (germline): MNHEY, SVGEGT.

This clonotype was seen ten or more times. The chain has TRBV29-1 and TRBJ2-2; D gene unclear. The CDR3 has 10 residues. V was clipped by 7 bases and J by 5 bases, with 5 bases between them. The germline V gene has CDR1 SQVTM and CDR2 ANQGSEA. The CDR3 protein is CSALTGELFF. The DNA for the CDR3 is TGCAGCGCCTTGACCGGGGAGCTGTTTTTT.

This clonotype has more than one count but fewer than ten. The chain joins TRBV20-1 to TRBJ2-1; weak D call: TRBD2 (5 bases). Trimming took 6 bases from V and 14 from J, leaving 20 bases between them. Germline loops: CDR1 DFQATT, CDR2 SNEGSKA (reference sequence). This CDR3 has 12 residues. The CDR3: CSASSGRAREFF. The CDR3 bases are TGCAGTGCGTCCAGCGGTCGGGCCCGGGAGTTCTTC.

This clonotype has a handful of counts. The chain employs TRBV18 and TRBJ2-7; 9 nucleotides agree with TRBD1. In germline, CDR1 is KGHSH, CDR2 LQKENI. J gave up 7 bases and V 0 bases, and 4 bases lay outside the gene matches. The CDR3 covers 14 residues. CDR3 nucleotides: TGTGCCAGCTCACCACCGGACAGGGGCCGGGAGCAGTACTTC. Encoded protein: CASSPPDRGREQYF.

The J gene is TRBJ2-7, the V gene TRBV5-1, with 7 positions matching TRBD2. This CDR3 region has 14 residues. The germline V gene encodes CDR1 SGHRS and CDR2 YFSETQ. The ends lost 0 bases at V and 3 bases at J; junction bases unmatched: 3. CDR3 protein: CASSLDLAVYEQYF. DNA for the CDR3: TGCGCCAGCAGCTTGGACCTAGCGGTCTACGAGCAGTACTTC.

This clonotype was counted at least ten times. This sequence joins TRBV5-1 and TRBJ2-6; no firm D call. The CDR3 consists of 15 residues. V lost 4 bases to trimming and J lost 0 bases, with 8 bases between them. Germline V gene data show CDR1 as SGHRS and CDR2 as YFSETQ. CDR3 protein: CASSASGSGANVLTF. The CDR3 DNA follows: TGCGCCAGCAGCGCCTCCGGCTCTGGGGCCAACGTCCTGACTTTC. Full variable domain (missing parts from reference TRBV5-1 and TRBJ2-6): KAGVTQTPRYLIKTRGQQVTLSCSPISGHRSVSWYQQTPGQGLQFLFEYFSETQRNKGNFPGRFSGRQFSNSRSEMNVSTLELGDSALYLCASSASGSGANVLTFGAGSRLTVL.

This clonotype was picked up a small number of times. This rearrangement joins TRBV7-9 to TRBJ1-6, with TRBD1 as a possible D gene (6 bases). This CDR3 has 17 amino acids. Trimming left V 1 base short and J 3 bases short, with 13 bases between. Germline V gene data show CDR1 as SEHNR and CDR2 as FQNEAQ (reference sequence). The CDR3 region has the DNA TGTGCCAGCAGCTTAGTAACAGGGCGAGACTATAATTCACCCCTCCACTTT. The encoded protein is CASSLVTGRDYNSPLHF.

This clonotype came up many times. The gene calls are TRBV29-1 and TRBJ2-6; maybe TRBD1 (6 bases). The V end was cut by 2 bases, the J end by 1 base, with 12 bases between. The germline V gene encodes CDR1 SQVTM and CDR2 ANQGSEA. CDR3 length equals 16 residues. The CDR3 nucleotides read TGCAGCGTTGAATGGGGGCCCGTATCTGGGGCCAACGTCCTGACTTTC. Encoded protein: CSVEWGPVSGANVLTF.